These 6 T cell receptor beta chains were all obtained from the same sample, sequenced in a study of blood T cell repertoires in COVID-19. This table comes from immunoSEQ multiplex PCR, and its TCRdb copy is limited to in-frame clones, with some not included. This sample has some 270,000 clones, with about 90% found just once. The sequencing input was PBMCs or T cells enriched from blood (not recorded which). The source is a woman in her 30s with acute COVID-19.

This sequence joins TRBV20-1 and TRBJ2-1; 12 bases are shared with TRBD2. CDR3 length equals 16 residues. Germline CDR1 reads DFQATT; CDR2 reads SNEGSKA (reference sequence). The V segment lost 6 bases and the J segment 6 bases; nucleotides outside the gene matches: 12. CDR3 sequence reads: CSASRSSGRAGNEQFF. The CDR3 DNA reads as TGCAGTGCCAGTAGGTCTAGCGGGAGGGCCGGCAATGAGCAGTTCTTC.

V usage is TRBV4-1 and J usage is TRBJ2-3; a possible D gene is TRBD2 (6 bases). V was pared by 1 base and J by 11 bases, with 19 bases between. CDR3 length equals 15 residues. Germline V CDR1 and CDR2: MGHRA, YSYEKL. In nucleotides, the CDR3 is TGCGCCAGCAGCCAAGTCGGCGGGACCCACGGGGGGCAGTATTTT. This translates into CASSQVGGTHGGQYF.

J is TRBJ2-7 and V is TRBV4-1; 7 bases agree with TRBD1. The CDR3 has 15 amino acids. The germline V gene encodes CDR1 MGHRA and CDR2 YSYEKL. The trim removed 3 bases at V and 3 bases at J, leaving 8 bases unmatched. CDR3 in amino acids: CASSQSTGTDYEQYF. The DNA of the CDR3 is TGCGCCAGCAGCCAGAGTACCGGGACAGACTACGAGCAGTACTTC.

This clone was detected only once. This chain uses TRBV6-4 with TRBJ2-3, with TRBD2 matching over 8 bases. The length of the CDR3 is 14 residues. Germline lookup yields CDR1 MRHNA and CDR2 SNTAGT. V dropped 4 bases and J dropped 3; count of bases not matched to a gene: 3. CDR3 sequence reads: CASSASGLTDTQYF. CDR3 bases: TGTGCCAGCAGTGCTAGCGGGCTTACAGATACGCAGTATTTT.

The chain is built from TRBV27 and TRBJ1-1; tentatively, D is TRBD1 (6 bases). The V end was cut by 6 bases, the J end by 6 bases, with 14 bases between. Germline-derived CDR1 and CDR2 are MNHEY and SMNVEV (reference sequence). The CDR3 extends over 13 amino acids. Here the CDR3 reads CASRWGLAAEAFF. Written as DNA, the CDR3 is TGTGCCAGCAGGTGGGGGCTGGCGGCTGAAGCTTTCTTT.

The table lists this clone with a few counts. Other nucleotide sequences from this sample produce the same CDR3. The V and J genes are TRBV7-9 and TRBJ2-1; TRBD2 agrees at 13 bases. CDR3 length: 16 amino acids. The trim removed 5 bases at V and 3 bases at J, leaving 4 bases unmatched. The germline V gene has CDR1 SEHNR and CDR2 FQNEAQ (reference sequence). CDR3 nucleotides: TGTGCCAGCAGCCCGCGGACTAGCGGGAGCTACAATGAGCAGTTCTTC. Amino acid sequence: CASSPRTSGSYNEQFF.